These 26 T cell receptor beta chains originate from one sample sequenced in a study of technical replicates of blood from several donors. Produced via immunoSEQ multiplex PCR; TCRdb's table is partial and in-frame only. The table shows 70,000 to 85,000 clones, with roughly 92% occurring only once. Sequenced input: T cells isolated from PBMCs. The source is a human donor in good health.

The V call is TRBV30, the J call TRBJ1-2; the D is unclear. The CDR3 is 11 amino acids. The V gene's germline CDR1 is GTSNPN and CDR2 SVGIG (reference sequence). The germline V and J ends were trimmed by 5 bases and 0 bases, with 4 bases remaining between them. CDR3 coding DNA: TGTGCCTGGGGAGCTAACTATGGCTACACCTTC. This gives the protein CAWGANYGYTF.

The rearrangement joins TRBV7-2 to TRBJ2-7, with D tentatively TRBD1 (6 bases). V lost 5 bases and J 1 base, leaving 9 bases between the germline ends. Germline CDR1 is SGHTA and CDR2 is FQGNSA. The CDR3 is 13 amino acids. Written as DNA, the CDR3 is TGTGCCAGCAGCCAAGGACAGTCCTACGAGCAGTACTTC. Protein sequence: CASSQGQSYEQYF.

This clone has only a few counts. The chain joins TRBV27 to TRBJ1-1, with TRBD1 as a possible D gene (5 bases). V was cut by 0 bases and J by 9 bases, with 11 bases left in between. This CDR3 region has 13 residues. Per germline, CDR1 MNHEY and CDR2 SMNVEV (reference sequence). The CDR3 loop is CASSLSSRQQAFF. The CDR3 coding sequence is TGTGCCAGCAGTTTATCGAGTAGACAGCAAGCTTTCTTT.

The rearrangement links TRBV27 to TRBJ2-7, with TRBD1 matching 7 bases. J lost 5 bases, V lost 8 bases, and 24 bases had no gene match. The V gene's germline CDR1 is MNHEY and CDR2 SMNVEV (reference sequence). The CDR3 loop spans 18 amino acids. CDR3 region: CASRRQGWEQLTTNEQYF. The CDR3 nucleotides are TGTGCCAGCCGCCGACAGGGATGGGAGCAGCTAACTACGAACGAGCAGTACTTC.

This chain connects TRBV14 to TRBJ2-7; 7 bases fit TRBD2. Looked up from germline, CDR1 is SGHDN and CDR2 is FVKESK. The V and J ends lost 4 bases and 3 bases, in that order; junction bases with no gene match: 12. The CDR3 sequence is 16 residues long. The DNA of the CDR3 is TGTGCCAGCAGCCCGACCATTAGCGGGTGGTACTACGAGCAGTACTTC. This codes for CASSPTISGWYYEQYF.

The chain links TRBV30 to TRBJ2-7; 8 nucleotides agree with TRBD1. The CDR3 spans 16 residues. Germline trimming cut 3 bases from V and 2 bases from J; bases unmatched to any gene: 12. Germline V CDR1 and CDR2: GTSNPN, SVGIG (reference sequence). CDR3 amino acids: CAWRKPGQVLAYEQYF. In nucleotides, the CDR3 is TGTGCCTGGAGAAAACCGGGACAGGTATTAGCCTACGAGCAGTACTTC.

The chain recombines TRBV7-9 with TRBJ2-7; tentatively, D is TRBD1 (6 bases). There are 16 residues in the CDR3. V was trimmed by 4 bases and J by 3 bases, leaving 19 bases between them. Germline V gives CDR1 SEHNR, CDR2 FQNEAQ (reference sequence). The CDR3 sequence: CASSYRRLTGSYEQYF. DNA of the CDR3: TGTGCCAGCAGCTACCGTCGATTAACAGGGAGCTACGAGCAGTACTTC. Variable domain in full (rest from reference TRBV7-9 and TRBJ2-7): DTGVSQNPRHKITKRGQNVTFRCDPISEHNRLYWYRQTLGQGPEFLTYFQNEAQLEKSRLLSDRFSAERPKGSFSTLEIQRTEQGDSAMYLCASSYRRLTGSYEQYFGPGTRLTVT.

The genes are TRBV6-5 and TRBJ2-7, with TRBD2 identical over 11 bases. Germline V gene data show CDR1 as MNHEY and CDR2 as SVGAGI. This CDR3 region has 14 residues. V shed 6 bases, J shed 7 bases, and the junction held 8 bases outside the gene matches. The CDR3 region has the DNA TGTGCCAGCAGCCAACTAGCGGGAGAGGTGGAGCAGTACTTC. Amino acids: CASSQLAGEVEQYF.

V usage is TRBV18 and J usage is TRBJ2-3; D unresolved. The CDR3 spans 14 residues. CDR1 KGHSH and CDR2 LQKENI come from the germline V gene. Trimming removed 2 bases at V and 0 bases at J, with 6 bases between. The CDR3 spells CASSPEYSTDTQYF. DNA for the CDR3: TGTGCCAGCTCACCAGAGTATAGCACAGATACGCAGTATTTT.

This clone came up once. The CDR3 loop reads CASSKRTGTAPEKLFF. The CDR3 DNA sequence: TGTGCCAGCAGCAAACGAACCGGGACAGCCCCTGAAAAACTGTTTTTT. The chain is built from TRBV11-3 and TRBJ1-4; 7 bases line up with TRBD1. Germline V gene data show CDR1 as SGHNT and CDR2 as YENEEA. The J segment lost 7 bases and the V segment lost 5 bases, leaving 13 bases of the junction unmatched. The CDR3 sequence is 16 residues long.

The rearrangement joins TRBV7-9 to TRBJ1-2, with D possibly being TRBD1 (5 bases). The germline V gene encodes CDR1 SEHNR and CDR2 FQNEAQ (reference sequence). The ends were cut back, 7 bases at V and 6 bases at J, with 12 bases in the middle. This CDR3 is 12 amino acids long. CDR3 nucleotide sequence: TGTGCCAGCAAAGGGGATTACGATGGCTACACCTTC. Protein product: CASKGDYDGYTF.

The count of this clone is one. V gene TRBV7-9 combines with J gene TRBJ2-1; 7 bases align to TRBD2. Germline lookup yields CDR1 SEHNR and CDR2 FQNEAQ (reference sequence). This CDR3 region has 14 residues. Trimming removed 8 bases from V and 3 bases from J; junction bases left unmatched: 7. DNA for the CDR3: TGTGCCAGCGCGGGGCTAGCGGACTACAATGAGCAGTTCTTC. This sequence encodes CASAGLADYNEQFF.

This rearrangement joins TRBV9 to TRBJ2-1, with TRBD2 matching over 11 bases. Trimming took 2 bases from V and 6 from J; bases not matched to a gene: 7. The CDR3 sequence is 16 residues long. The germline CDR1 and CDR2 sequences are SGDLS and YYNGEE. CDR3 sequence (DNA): TGTGCCAGCAGCGTGGGGGCGGGACTAGCGGCCAATGAGCAGTTCTTC. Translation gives CASSVGAGLAANEQFF.

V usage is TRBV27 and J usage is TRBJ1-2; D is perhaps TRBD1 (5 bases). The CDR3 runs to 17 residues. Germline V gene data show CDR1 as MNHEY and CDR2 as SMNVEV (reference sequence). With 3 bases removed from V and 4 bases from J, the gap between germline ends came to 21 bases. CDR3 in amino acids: CASSFKDTDPGLYGYTF. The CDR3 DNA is TGTGCCAGCAGTTTTAAGGACACCGACCCCGGTCTCTATGGCTACACCTTC.

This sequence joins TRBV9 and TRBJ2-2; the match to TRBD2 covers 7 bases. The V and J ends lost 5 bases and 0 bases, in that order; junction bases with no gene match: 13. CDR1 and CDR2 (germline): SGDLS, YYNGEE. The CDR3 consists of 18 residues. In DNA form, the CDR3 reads TGTGCCAGCAGTCCGGCGGGTGGCGGGAGAGCGAACACCGGGGAGCTGTTTTTT. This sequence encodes CASSPAGGGRANTGELFF. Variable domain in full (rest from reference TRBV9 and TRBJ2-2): DSGVTQTPKHLITATGQRVTLRCSPRSGDLSVYWYQQSLDQGLQFLIQYYNGEERAKGNILERFSAQQFPDLHSELNLSSLELGDSALYFCASSPAGGGRANTGELFFGEGSRLTVL.

The CDR3 reads CASSYSRMGQDNQPQHF. CDR3 nucleotides: TGTGCCAGCAGTTACTCGAGGATGGGACAGGACAATCAGCCCCAGCATTTT. This rearrangement joins TRBV6-7 to TRBJ1-5, with TRBD1 identical over 8 bases. TRBV6-7 is labeled an ORF, and its function is uncertain. CDR3 length: 17 amino acids. V lost 0 bases, J lost 3 bases, and 7 bases stayed unmatched.

CDR3 DNA sequence: TGTGCCAGTAGTATATCTTCCAGGGGGCGGACTGAAGCTTTCTTT. It codes for CASSISSRGRTEAFF. The chain links TRBV19 to TRBJ1-1, with 8 bases lining up with TRBD1. The CDR3 spans 15 residues. The V segment lost 2 bases and the J segment 5 bases; nucleotides outside the gene matches: 7. CDR1 LNHDA and CDR2 SQIVND come from the germline V gene (reference sequence). The variable domain in full, with the rest retrieved from reference TRBV19 and TRBJ1-1, is DGGITQSPKYLFRKEGQNVTLSCEQNLNHDAMYWYRQDPGQGLRLIYYSQIVNDFQKGDIAEGYSVSREKKESFPLTVTSAQKNPTAFYLCASSISSRGRTEAFFGQGTRLTVV.

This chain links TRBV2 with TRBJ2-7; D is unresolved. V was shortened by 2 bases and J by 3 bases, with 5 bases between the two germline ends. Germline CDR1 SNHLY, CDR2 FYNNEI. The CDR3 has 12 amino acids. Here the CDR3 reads CASSEPFYEQYF. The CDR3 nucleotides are TGTGCCAGCAGTGAACCGTTCTACGAGCAGTACTTC.

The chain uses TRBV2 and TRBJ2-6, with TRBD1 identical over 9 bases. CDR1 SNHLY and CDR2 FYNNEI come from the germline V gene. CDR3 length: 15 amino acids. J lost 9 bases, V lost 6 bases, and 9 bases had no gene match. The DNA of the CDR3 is TGTGCCAGCAGCCCTGGGGGACAGGGACACAACGTCCTGACTTTC. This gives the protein CASSPGGQGHNVLTF. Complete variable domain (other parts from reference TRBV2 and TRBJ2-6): EPEVTQTPSHQVTQMGQEVILRCVPISNHLYFYWYRQILGQKVEFLVSFYNNEISEKSEIFDDQFSVERPDGSNFTLKIRSTKLEDSAMYFCASSPGGQGHNVLTFGAGSRLTVL.

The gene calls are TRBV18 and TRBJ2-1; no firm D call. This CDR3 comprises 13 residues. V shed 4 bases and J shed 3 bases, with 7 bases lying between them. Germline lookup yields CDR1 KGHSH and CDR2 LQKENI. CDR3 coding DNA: TGTGCCAGCTCACGCGGCGGCTACAATGAGCAGTTCTTC. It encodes CASSRGGYNEQFF. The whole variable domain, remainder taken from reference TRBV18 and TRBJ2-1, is NAGVMQNPRHLVRRRGQEARLRCSPMKGHSHVYWYRQLPEEGLKFMVYLQKENIIDESGMPKERFSAEFPKEGPSILRIQQVVRGDSAAYFCASSRGGYNEQFFGPGTRLTVL.

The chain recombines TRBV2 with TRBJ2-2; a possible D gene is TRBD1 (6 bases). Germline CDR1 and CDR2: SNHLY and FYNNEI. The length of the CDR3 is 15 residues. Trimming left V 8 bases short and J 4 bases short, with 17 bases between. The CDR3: CASHTGFVGTGELFF. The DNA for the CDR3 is TGTGCCAGCCATACAGGGTTTGTAGGCACCGGGGAGCTGTTTTTT.

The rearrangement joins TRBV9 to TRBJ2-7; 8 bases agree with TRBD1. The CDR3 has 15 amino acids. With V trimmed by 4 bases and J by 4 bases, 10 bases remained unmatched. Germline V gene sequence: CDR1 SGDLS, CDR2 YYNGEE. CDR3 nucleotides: TGTGCCAGCAGCATTGGACAGGGTCAGGCTTACGAGCAGTACTTC. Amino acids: CASSIGQGQAYEQYF.

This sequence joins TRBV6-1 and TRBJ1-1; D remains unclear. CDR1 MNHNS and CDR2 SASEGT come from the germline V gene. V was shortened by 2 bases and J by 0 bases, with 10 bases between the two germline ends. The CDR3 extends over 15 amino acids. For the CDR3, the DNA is TGTGCCAGCAGTGAAAATCAGGCGATGAACACTGAAGCTTTCTTT. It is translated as CASSENQAMNTEAFF.

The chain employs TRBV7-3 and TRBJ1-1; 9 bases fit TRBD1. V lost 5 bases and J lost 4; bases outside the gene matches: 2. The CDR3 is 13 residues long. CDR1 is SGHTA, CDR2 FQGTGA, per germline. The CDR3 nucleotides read TGTGCCAGCAGCACGACAGGGGGCACTGAAGCTTTCTTT. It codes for CASSTTGGTEAFF.

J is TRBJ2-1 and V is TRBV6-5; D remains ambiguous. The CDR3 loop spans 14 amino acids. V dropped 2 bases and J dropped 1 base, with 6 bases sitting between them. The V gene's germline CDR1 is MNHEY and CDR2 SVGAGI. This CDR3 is CASSYNPSYNEQFF. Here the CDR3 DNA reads TGTGCCAGCAGTTACAATCCATCCTACAATGAGCAGTTCTTC.

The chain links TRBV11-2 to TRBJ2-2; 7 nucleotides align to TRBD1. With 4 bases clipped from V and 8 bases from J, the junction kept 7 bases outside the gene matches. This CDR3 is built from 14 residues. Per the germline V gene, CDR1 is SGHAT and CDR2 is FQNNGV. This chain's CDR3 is CASSSTPGQGELFF. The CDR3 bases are TGTGCCAGCAGCTCGACGCCGGGACAGGGGGAGCTGTTTTTT.